This T cell receptor (beta chain) was profiled in a study of blood T cell repertoires in COVID-19. Study in general: The analysed material was cDNA or gDNA that came from T cells, B-cell-depleted T cells, or PBMCs.

Measured with immunoSEQ multiplex PCR; TCRdb has only the in-frame clones, and not every one. Seen here are 300,000 to 350,000 clones, approximately 85% observed once, and the top ten hold roughly 2%. In germline, CDR1 is GTSNPN, CDR2 SVGIG (reference sequence). The CDR3 extends over 15 amino acids. V was clipped by 0 bases and J by 3 bases; unmatched bases: 7. Sample: PBMCs or T cells enriched from blood (not recorded which). The gene calls are TRBV30 and TRBJ1-1, with 7 positions matching TRBD1. The clonotype was recovered from a man aged 30 to 45 who had recovered from COVID-19. DNA for the CDR3: TGTGCCTGGAGTGTACTCGGGACAGTGGACACTGAAGCTTTCTTT. This sequence encodes CAWSVLGTVDTEAFF. The full variable domain, completed using reference TRBV30 and TRBJ1-1, is SQTIHQWPATLVQPVGSPLSLECTVEGTSNPNLYWYRQAAGRGLQLLFYSVGIGQISSEVPQNLSASRPQDRQFILSSKKLLLSDSGFYLCAWSVLGTVDTEAFFGQGTRLTVV.